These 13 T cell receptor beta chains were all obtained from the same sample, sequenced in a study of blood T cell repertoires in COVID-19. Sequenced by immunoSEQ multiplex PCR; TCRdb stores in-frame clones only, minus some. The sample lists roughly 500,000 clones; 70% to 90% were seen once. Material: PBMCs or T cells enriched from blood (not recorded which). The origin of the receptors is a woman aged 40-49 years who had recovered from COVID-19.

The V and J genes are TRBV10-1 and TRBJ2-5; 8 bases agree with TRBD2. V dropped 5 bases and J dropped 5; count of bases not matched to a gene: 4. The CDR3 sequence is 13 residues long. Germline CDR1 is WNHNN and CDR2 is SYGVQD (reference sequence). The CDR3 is CASSPGLDETQYF. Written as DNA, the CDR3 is TGCGCCAGCAGTCCGGGACTAGACGAGACCCAGTACTTC.

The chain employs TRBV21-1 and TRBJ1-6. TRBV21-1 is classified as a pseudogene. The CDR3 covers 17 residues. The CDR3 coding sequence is TGTGCCAGCAGCAGAAAAGGCGGGGCTCCCTATAATTCACCCCTCCACTTT. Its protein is CASSRKGGAPYNSPLHF.

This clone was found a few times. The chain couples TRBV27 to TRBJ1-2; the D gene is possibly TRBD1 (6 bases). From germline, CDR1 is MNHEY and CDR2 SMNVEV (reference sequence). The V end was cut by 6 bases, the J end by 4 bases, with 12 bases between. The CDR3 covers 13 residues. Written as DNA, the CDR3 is TGTGCCAGCAGAACAGGGAATAGCTATGGCTACACCTTC. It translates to CASRTGNSYGYTF.

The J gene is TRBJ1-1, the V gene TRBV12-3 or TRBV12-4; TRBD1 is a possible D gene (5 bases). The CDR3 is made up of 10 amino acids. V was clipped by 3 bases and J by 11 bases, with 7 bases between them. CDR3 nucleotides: TGTGCCAGCAGTTTTCAGGGTGCTTTCTTT. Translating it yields CASSFQGAFF.

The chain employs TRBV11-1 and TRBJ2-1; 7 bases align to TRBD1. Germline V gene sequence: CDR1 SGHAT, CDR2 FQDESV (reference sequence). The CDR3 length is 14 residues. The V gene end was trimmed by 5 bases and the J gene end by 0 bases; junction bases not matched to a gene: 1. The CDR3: CASSPGGSYNEQFF. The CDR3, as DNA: TGTGCCAGCAGCCCAGGGGGCTCCTACAATGAGCAGTTCTTC.

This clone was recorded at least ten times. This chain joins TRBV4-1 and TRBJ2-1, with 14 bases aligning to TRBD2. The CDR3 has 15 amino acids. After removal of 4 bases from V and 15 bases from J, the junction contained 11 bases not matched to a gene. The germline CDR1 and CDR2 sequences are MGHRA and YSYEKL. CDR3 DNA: TGCGCCAGCAGCCCAACGACCGGGACTAGCGGGAGTATGTTCTTC. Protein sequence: CASSPTTGTSGSMFF.

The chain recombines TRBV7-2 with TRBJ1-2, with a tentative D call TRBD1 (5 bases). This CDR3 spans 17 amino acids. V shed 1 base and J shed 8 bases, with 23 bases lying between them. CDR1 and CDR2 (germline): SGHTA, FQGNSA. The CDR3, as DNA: TGTGCCAGCAGCTTAGAGGGGTGGGAGGCCGCCTGGTGGGGCTACACCTTC. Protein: CASSLEGWEAAWWGYTF.

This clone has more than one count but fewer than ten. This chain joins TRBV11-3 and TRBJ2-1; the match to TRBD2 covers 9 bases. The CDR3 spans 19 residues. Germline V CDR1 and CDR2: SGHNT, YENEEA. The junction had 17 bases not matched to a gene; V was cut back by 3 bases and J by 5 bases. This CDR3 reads CASSFAGTSIGDTHNEQFF. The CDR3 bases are TGTGCCAGCAGCTTCGCCGGGACTAGCATTGGAGACACACACAATGAGCAGTTCTTC.

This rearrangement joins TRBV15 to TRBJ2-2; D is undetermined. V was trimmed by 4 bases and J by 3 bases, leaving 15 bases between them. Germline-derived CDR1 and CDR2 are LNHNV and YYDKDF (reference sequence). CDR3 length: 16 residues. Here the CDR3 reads CATSTSKRLHTGELFF. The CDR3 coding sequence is TGTGCCACCAGCACCTCCAAGAGGCTTCACACCGGGGAGCTGTTTTTT.

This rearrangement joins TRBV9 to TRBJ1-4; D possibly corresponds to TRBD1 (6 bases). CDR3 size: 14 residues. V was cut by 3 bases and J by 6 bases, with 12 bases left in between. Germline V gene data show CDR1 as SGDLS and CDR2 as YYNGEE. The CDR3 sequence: CASSETGYDEKLFF. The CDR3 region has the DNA TGTGCCAGCAGCGAGACAGGTTATGATGAAAAACTGTTTTTT.

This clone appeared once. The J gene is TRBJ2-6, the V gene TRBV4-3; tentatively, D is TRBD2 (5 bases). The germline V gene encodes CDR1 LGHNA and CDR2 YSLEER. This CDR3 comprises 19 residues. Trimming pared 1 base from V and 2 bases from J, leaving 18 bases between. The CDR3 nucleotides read TGCGCCAGCAGCCAAGTTGGCGGGTTCTCAATGGCTGGGGCCAACGTCCTGACTTTC. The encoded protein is CASSQVGGFSMAGANVLTF.

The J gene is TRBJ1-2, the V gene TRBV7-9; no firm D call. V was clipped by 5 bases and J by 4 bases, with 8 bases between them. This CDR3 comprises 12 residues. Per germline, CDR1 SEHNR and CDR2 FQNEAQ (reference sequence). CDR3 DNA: TGTGCCAGCAGCCCCGGGGTCTATGGCTACACCTTC. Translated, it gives CASSPGVYGYTF.

DNA of the CDR3: TGTGCCAGCAGTTCCCTCCAGCCGACAGGACCGGATGGCTACACCTTC. It codes for CASSSLQPTGPDGYTF. This rearrangement joins TRBV6-2 or TRBV6-3 to TRBJ1-2; possibly TRBD1 for D (6 bases). V lost 4 bases, J lost 6 bases, and 21 bases lay in between. CDR1 is MNHEY, CDR2 SVGEGT, per germline. This CDR3 comprises 16 residues.